Listed below are T cell receptor beta chains from one sample, sequenced in a study of shared clonotypes between healthy human individuals. The method was immunoSEQ multiplex PCR; TCRdb's version includes in-frame clones alone and lacks a portion of them. The sample carries a few million clones, over 85% recorded once. The sequencing sample was made of naive CD4+ T cells from PBMCs. The receptor set was obtained from a man between 18 and 35 years old in good health. Some clones in this sample may be carry-over from other donors' samples. Both conserved end residues are part of each CDR3. The order of the fields is clone size, J gene, V gene, D gene, CDR3 DNA, CDR3 protein. A D gene is named only where the DNA matches it firmly. Rows may omit the clone size; those that give it use once, few, many or a size class.

clone size: .; J gene: TRBJ2-7; V gene: TRBV4-3; D gene: .; CDR3 DNA: TGCGCCAGCAGCCAAGGGTCAGGGCGCTACGAGCAGTACTTC; CDR3 protein: CASSQGSGRYEQYF
clone size: .; J gene: TRBJ2-5; V gene: TRBV19; D gene: TRBD1; CDR3 DNA: TGTGCCAGTAGTATAGGGAGGACAGGGAATTTACAGACCCAGTACTTC; CDR3 protein: CASSIGRTGNLQTQYF
clone size: .; J gene: TRBJ2-1; V gene: TRBV18; D gene: .; CDR3 DNA: TGTGCCAGCTCACCGAGCGACCTCTCCTACAATGAGCAGTTCTTC; CDR3 protein: CASSPSDLSYNEQFF
clone size: .; J gene: TRBJ1-5; V gene: TRBV5-5; D gene: .; CDR3 DNA: TGTGCCAGCAGCGCAACAGGGAGGGACCAGCCCCAGCATTTT; CDR3 protein: CASSATGRDQPQHF
clone size: .; J gene: TRBJ2-1; V gene: TRBV5-1; D gene: TRBD2; CDR3 DNA: TGCGCCAGCAGCCCGGGACTAGCGGGATACAATGAGCAGTTCTTC; CDR3 protein: CASSPGLAGYNEQFF
clone size: .; J gene: TRBJ2-3; V gene: TRBV15; D gene: TRBD2; CDR3 DNA: TGTGCCACCAGCAGGGGGGGGAAGGGGACGCAGTATTTT; CDR3 protein: CATSRGGKGTQYF
clone size: .; J gene: TRBJ2-7; V gene: TRBV19; D gene: TRBD2; CDR3 DNA: TGTGCCAGTAGTATCGGTAGCGGGAGTCCCGAGCAGTACTTC; CDR3 protein: CASSIGSGSPEQYF
clone size: .; J gene: TRBJ1-2; V gene: TRBV5-8; D gene: TRBD1; CDR3 DNA: TGTGCCAGCAGCTTTGGGACAGGGATGAGATTCTATGGCTACACCTTC; CDR3 protein: CASSFGTGMRFYGYTF
clone size: .; J gene: TRBJ2-6; V gene: TRBV14; D gene: .; CDR3 DNA: TGTGCCAGCAGCCAAGAAGCTGGGGCCAACGTCCTGACTTTC; CDR3 protein: CASSQEAGANVLTF
clone size: once; J gene: TRBJ2-7; V gene: TRBV13; D gene: .; CDR3 DNA: TGTGCCAGCAGCGAACGGGACATTGGACCCCTTCGGCGGTACTTC; CDR3 protein: CASSERDIGPLRRYF
clone size: .; J gene: TRBJ2-3; V gene: TRBV27; D gene: .; CDR3 DNA: TGTGCCAGCAGTTCTTTCGCACAGAAAAGCACAGATACGCAGTATTTT; CDR3 protein: CASSSFAQKSTDTQYF
clone size: .; J gene: TRBJ2-7; V gene: TRBV18; D gene: .; CDR3 DNA: TGTGCCAGCTCGTACAGGTCCACCTACGAGCAGTACTTC; CDR3 protein: CASSYRSTYEQYF
clone size: .; J gene: TRBJ2-1; V gene: TRBV9; D gene: TRBD2; CDR3 DNA: TGTGCCAGCAGCGGCGGACTAGCGGGATACAATGAGCAGTTCTTC; CDR3 protein: CASSGGLAGYNEQFF
clone size: .; J gene: TRBJ2-1; V gene: TRBV28; D gene: TRBD2; CDR3 DNA: TGTGCCAGCAGTCGTACTAGCGGGAGTGGCAATGAGCAGTTCTTC; CDR3 protein: CASSRTSGSGNEQFF
clone size: .; J gene: TRBJ2-2; V gene: TRBV9; D gene: .; CDR3 DNA: TGTGCCAGCAGCGTAGCGGACGATCGGCCCGGGGAGCTGTTTTTT; CDR3 protein: CASSVADDRPGELFF
clone size: .; J gene: TRBJ2-1; V gene: TRBV4-3; D gene: .; CDR3 DNA: TGCGCCAGCAGCCAAGACAACGGGGTTGGTAGCTCCTACAATGAGCAGTTCTTC; CDR3 protein: CASSQDNGVGSSYNEQFF
clone size: .; J gene: TRBJ2-1; V gene: TRBV5-6; D gene: .; CDR3 DNA: TGTGCCAGCAGCTTAAGGGGGGGATCCTACAATGAGCAGTTCTTC; CDR3 protein: CASSLRGGSYNEQFF
clone size: once; J gene: TRBJ2-5; V gene: TRBV25-1; D gene: .; CDR3 DNA: TGTGCCAGCAGTGAGTCGGCAGCACAAGAGACCCAGTACTTC; CDR3 protein: CASSESAAQETQYF
clone size: .; J gene: TRBJ1-1; V gene: TRBV5-1; D gene: TRBD1; CDR3 DNA: TGCGCCAGCAGCTTGTTCGGACAGGGGAACACTGAAGCTTTCTTT; CDR3 protein: CASSLFGQGNTEAFF
clone size: .; J gene: TRBJ2-1; V gene: TRBV25-1; D gene: .; CDR3 DNA: TGTGCCAGCAGTGAAATTTCAGGGACCCCCGACAATGAGCAGTTCTTC; CDR3 protein: CASSEISGTPDNEQFF
clone size: .; J gene: TRBJ1-2; V gene: TRBV28; D gene: .; CDR3 DNA: TGTGCCAGCAGAGACCCGGGGTTCTCGGGTGGCTACACCTTC; CDR3 protein: CASRDPGFSGGYTF
clone size: .; J gene: TRBJ2-3; V gene: TRBV25-1; D gene: TRBD2; CDR3 DNA: TGTGCCACCTCGGGGGGGGCCTCTAGCACAGATACGCAGTATTTT; CDR3 protein: CATSGGASSTDTQYF
clone size: once; J gene: TRBJ1-3; V gene: TRBV5-6; D gene: .; CDR3 DNA: TGTGCCAGCAGCAACCCTAGGGCGGGAAACACCATATATTTT; CDR3 protein: CASSNPRAGNTIYF